This entry describes one T cell receptor (beta chain). Its antigen is not identified. The data derive from a study of a mutant IDH1 vaccine in newly diagnosed glioma. Study-wide background: The patients were given eight vaccinations, one each in weeks 1, 3, 5, 7, 11, 15, 19 and 23. Once 4-6 weeks had passed after radiotherapy alone, vaccination started, or it started with temozolomide cycles.

Study-wide results and caveats: Pseudoprogression appeared independent of alterations in top peripheral clonotypes.

Trimming at V came to 7 bases and at J to 8 bases, leaving 4 bases not matched to a gene. CDR3 length: 12 residues. The data were produced by immunoSEQ multiplex PCR, yet TCRdb's version contains in-frame clones alone and is incomplete. Counted here are 60,000 or so clones, 75% to 90% occurring once; the ten biggest clones make up 1.5% to 2%. Regarding time point: week 11, during vaccination. The investigators gave 300 ug of mutant IDH1 20-mer peptide in each vaccine dose, together with topical imiquimod. This material consisted of PBMCs, taken from a glioma patient whose treatment included an IDH1 peptide vaccine. The V and J genes are TRBV23-1 and TRBJ2-4; 8 bases are shared with TRBD2. TRBV23-1 is treated as an ORF (open reading frame) with a function not yet certain. The TCR originated in a man aged 40-49 years with glioma. CDR3 sequence reads: CASIPGGDIQYF. CDR3 DNA sequence: TGCGCCAGCATACCCGGGGGGGACATTCAGTACTTC.